The present T cell receptor beta chain was sequenced within a study of CD8 T cells in ankylosing spondylitis. Study findings and constraints: As for the disease-linked clones, they showed a CD8+ phenotype and occurred at relatively low frequencies in peripheral blood. Reportedly, disease-linked clones are significantly enriched in ankylosing spondylitis patients' matched synovial fluid. There were earlier reports of some motif variants in reactive arthritis synovial fluid and blood.

The germline V and J ends were trimmed by 0 bases and 3 bases, with 3 bases remaining between them. The CDR3 spans 13 residues. From germline, CDR1 is SEHNR and CDR2 FQNEAQ (reference sequence). This clonotype was seen at least ten times. Its target is unknown. TCRdb re-derived calls from the 5' RACE reads in MiXCR, one entry per CDR3 protein. The table includes under 250,000 distinct CDR3 sequences, over 7% detected once. The clonotype was recovered from a female donor with ankylosing spondylitis or in good health (not recorded which). Source material: blood, either unsorted or a sorted T cell fraction (not recorded which). The V and J genes are TRBV7-9 and TRBJ1-3, with D hard to call. The CDR3 reads CASSLAGGNTIYF. Written as DNA, the CDR3 is TGTGCCAGCAGCTTAGCGGGTGGAAACACCATATATTTT. The full variable domain, completed using reference TRBV7-9 and TRBJ1-3, is DTGVSQNPRHKITKRGQNVTFRCDPISEHNRLYWYRQTLGQGPEFLTYFQNEAQLEKSRLLSDRFSAERPKGSFSTLEIQRTEQGDSAMYLCASSLAGGNTIYFGEGSWLTVV.